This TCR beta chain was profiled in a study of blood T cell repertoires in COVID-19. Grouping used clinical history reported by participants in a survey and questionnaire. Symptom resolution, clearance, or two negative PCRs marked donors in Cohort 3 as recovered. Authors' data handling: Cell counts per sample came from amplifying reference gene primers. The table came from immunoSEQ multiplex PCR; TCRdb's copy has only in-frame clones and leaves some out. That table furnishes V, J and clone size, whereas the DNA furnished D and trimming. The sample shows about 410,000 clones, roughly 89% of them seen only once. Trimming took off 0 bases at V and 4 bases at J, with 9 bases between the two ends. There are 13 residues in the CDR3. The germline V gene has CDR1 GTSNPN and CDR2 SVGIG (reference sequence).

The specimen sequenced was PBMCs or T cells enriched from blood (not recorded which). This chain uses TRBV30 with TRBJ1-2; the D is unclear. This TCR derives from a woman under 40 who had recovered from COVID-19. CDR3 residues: CAWSVLITYGYTF. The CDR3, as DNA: TGTGCCTGGAGTGTACTTATCACCTATGGCTACACCTTC.